This T cell receptor beta chain was sequenced for a study of T cells expressing NK-cell markers (dated by TCRdb to between 2020 and 2021). About the investigation overall: Three sorted T-cell subsets (CD3+CD56+NKG2C+, CD3+CD56+NKG2C- and CD3+CD56-NKG2C+) from fewer than 10 donors had their TCR beta-chain repertoires profiled. All eight donors whose samples were sequenced were randomly selected healthy volunteers, three of them men and five women. Of the eight sequenced donors, seven were found to be HCMV-seropositive and one was found to be HCMV-seronegative. Sequencing of the libraries produced 2 x 150 bp reads on Illumina HiSeq 2000/2500, MiSeq or NextSeq. General study outcomes and caveats: Whether the expanded NKG2C-expressing T cell clones were specific for HCMV antigens remained unclear. In more than five donors, the dominant CD3+CD56+NKG2C+ clonotypes were found to rank among the top 10 CD8+ clonotypes and to make up about 1.0-7.0% of CD8+ T cells. Those dominant clonotypes were again the most abundant among CD3+CD56-NKG2C+ cells in a few donors, at roughly 25-60.1%.

A word on this clonotype: This clone's antigen is unknown.

To determine HCMV serostatus, a commercial ELISA kit was used to detect HCMV-specific IgG in serum. Ficoll density gradient centrifugation was used to isolate peripheral blood mononuclear cells from blood. Sequencing instrument: Illumina HiSeq 2000. The TCR beta cDNA libraries were made using 5'RACE template switching, a step that added both a universal primer site and unique molecular identifiers. cDNA synthesis was primed from the TCR beta constant segment and was followed by two successive PCR amplification steps. Per the original workflow: MIGEC handled demultiplexing of the reads and grouping by UMI, while MiTCR was used to assemble and quantify clonotypes. Only TCR cDNA sequences supported by at least two reads were kept to exclude erroneous sequences. The tcR package was used for downstream repertoire analysis, with clonotypes matched between fractions based on CDR3 nucleotide sequence plus V segment. VDJmatch was used to annotate antigen specificity against VDJdb, with one amino acid substitution in CDR3 allowed. TCRdb reprocessed the reads and assigns one entry to each CDR3 protein sequence, leaving out DNA. These V and J calls rely on TCRdb rather than the paper's analysis. The sample table gives about 190,000 distinct CDR3 sequences. Together, the top ten hold 20% to 25% of the sample.

The CDR3 starts with the cysteine, ends with the phenylalanine, and has 12 residues. The DNA is not on file. Via the germline V gene, CDR1 is SQVTM and CDR2 ANQGSEA. This clonotype was obtained from a man between 18 and 69 years old in good health. This sequence uses TRBV29-1 and TRBJ2-7. The sequenced sample was blood T cells: a sorted CD56 or NKG2C T cell subset, CD4+ or CD8+ T cells, or bulk PBMC T cells (not recorded which). Here the CDR3 is given as CSVVGRTYEQYF.